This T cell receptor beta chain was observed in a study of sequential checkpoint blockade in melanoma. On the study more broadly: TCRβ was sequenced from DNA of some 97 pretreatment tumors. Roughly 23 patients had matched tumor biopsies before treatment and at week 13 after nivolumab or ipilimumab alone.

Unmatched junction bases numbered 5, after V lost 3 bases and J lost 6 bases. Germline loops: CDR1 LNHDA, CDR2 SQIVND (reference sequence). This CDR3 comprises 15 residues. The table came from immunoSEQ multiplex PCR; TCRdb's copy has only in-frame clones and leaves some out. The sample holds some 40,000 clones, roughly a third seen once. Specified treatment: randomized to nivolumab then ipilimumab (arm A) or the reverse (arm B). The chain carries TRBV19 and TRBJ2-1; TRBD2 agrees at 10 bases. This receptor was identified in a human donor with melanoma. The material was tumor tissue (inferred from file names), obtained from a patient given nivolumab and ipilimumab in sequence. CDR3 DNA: TGTGCCAGTAGTATGATAGCGGGAGGTCTCAATGAGCAGTTCTTC. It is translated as CASSMIAGGLNEQFF.